The 29 T cell receptor beta chains in this list originate from one sample, sequenced in a study of T cell responses to AZD1222 COVID-19 vaccine. The assay was immunoSEQ multiplex PCR, and TCRdb's table has in-frame clones only and misses some. The sample carries around 100,000 clones, around nine tenths recorded once. This specimen consisted of peripheral blood, obtained on day 0 of AZD1222 vaccination. Every receptor here comes from an adult in good health.

This chain joins TRBV3-1 (or the pseudogene TRBV3-2) and TRBJ2-7; 7 bases line up with TRBD2. The CDR3 has 14 amino acids. Germline V gene lookup returns CDR1 LGHDT and CDR2 YNNKEL (reference sequence). Unmatched junction bases numbered 6, after V lost 3 bases and J lost 4 bases. CDR3 in DNA: TGTGCCAGCAGCCATTGGACTAGTACTTACGAGCAGTACTTC. Its translation: CASSHWTSTYEQYF.

The J gene is TRBJ2-2, the V gene TRBV28; TRBD1 aligns across 8 bases. The trim removed 7 bases at V and 1 base at J, leaving 2 bases unmatched. Germline CDR1 reads MDHEN; CDR2 reads SYDVKM. CDR3 length: 14 residues. DNA of the CDR3: TGTGCCAGCAAAGGGACAGGGAACACCGGGGAGCTGTTTTTT. Its translation is CASKGTGNTGELFF.

The chain combines TRBV25-1 with TRBJ1-4; D gene ambiguous. Between the trimmed V and J ends, which lost 8 bases and 5 bases, there was a span of 6 bases. This CDR3 contains 11 residues. Germline CDR1 and CDR2: MGHDK and SYGVNS. CDR3 sequence (DNA): TGTGCCAGCGCAATAAATGAAAAACTGTTTTTT. Residues: CASAINEKLFF.

The chain couples TRBV2 to TRBJ1-4; D is undetermined. The CDR3 totals 14 residues. Per germline, CDR1 SNHLY and CDR2 FYNNEI. The V and J ends lost 6 bases and 8 bases respectively, with 16 bases between them. The CDR3 is CASRTYPREEKLFF. In nucleotides, the CDR3 is TGTGCCAGCAGGACCTACCCGAGGGAGGAAAAACTGTTTTTT.

This chain connects TRBV7-9 to TRBJ2-3; no reliable D call. This CDR3 is built from 13 residues. V dropped 5 bases and J dropped 6 bases, with 12 bases sitting between them. CDR1 and CDR2 from the germline V gene are SEHNR and FQNEAQ (reference sequence). The DNA for the CDR3 is TGTGCCAGCAGCGCACCCGGTAGGGATACGCAGTATTTT. Translation gives CASSAPGRDTQYF.

This chain connects TRBV14 to TRBJ1-2; D possibly corresponds to TRBD1 (6 bases). This CDR3 comprises 14 residues. With 4 bases removed from V and 7 bases from J, the gap between germline ends came to 16 bases. Germline V gene sequence: CDR1 SGHDN, CDR2 FVKESK. The CDR3 nucleotides read TGTGCCAGCAGCCGAGGTCGGGGGGCGCTTGGCTACACCTTC. It translates to CASSRGRGALGYTF.

The V call is TRBV5-5, the J call TRBJ1-1; 7 bases line up with TRBD1. Germline V gene lookup returns CDR1 SGHKS and CDR2 YYEKEE (reference sequence). J lost 7 bases, V lost 3 bases, and 3 bases had no gene match. The CDR3 runs 12 residues. For the CDR3, the DNA is TGTGCCAGCAGCTCGTGGACAGGTGAAGCTTTCTTT. Residues: CASSSWTGEAFF.

The table lists this clone with a count of one. The chain recombines TRBV3-1 (or the pseudogene TRBV3-2) with TRBJ1-3, with D tentatively TRBD1 (6 bases). The CDR3 sequence is 15 residues long. The V end was cut by 2 bases, the J end by 3 bases, with 11 bases between. The V gene's germline CDR1 is LGHDT and CDR2 YNNKEL (reference sequence). CDR3 region: CASSQRGGGGNTIYF. CDR3 bases: TGTGCCAGCAGCCAAAGGGGGGGCGGTGGAAACACCATATATTTT.

The chain combines TRBV2 with TRBJ2-2, with 9 nucleotides matching TRBD1. The CDR3 extends over 15 amino acids. The V gene end was trimmed by 5 bases and the J gene end by 4 bases; junction bases not matched to a gene: 5. Germline V lookup: CDR1 SNHLY, CDR2 FYNNEI. CDR3 region: CASSRDRVSTGELFF. The DNA for the CDR3 is TGTGCCAGCAGTCGGGACAGGGTGAGCACCGGGGAGCTGTTTTTT.

In its sample, this clone was seen once. The chain has TRBV27 and TRBJ1-1, with D tentatively TRBD1 (5 bases). With 7 bases removed from V and 4 bases from J, the gap between germline ends came to 19 bases. The V gene's germline CDR1 is MNHEY and CDR2 SMNVEV (reference sequence). This CDR3 has 15 amino acids. The CDR3 DNA follows: TGTGCCAGCACCCGGTGGGGGGGAAGGAGCACTGAAGCTTTCTTT. Amino acid sequence: CASTRWGGRSTEAFF.

This clone occurred once. V usage is TRBV10-3 and J usage is TRBJ1-2, with a possible D match to TRBD1 (5 bases). The germline CDR1 and CDR2 sequences are ENHRY and SYGVKD. The CDR3 loop spans 16 amino acids. The V end was cut by 0 bases, the J end by 8 bases, with 19 bases between. CDR3 DNA sequence: TGTGCCATCAGTGAGTCGCGACAGCTTAACTCGGGAGGCTACACCTTC. Amino acids: CAISESRQLNSGGYTF.

V and J are TRBV3-1 (or the pseudogene TRBV3-2) and TRBJ2-5; 10 bases agree with TRBD2. Germline trimming cut 4 bases from V and 5 bases from J; bases unmatched to any gene: 7. Germline CDR1 LGHDT, CDR2 YNNKEL (reference sequence). The CDR3 contains 15 residues. The chain's CDR3 is CASSRSGGEDETQYF. The CDR3 region has the DNA TGTGCCAGCAGCCGGAGCGGGGGGGAAGATGAGACCCAGTACTTC.

This chain joins TRBV7-9 and TRBJ1-2; possibly TRBD1 for D (5 bases). This CDR3 comprises 15 residues. Trimming left V 2 bases short and J 3 bases short, with 13 bases between. Germline V gives CDR1 SEHNR, CDR2 FQNEAQ (reference sequence). The CDR3 reads CASSLSAGVDYGYTF. The CDR3 DNA reads as TGTGCCAGCAGCTTATCGGCGGGGGTCGACTATGGCTACACCTTC.

The J gene is TRBJ1-1, the V gene TRBV18; D is possibly TRBD1 (5 bases). The V end lost 3 bases, the J end lost 4 bases, and 18 bases lay between the germline ends. This CDR3 region has 16 residues. Germline lookup yields CDR1 KGHSH and CDR2 LQKENI. Written as DNA, the CDR3 is TGTGCCAGCTCACCCGGCGGGTTGGGGACCGGCACTGAAGCTTTCTTT. Translating it yields CASSPGGLGTGTEAFF.

The genes are TRBV6-5 and TRBJ2-7; 7 bases line up with TRBD2. CDR3 length equals 13 residues. After removal of 6 bases from V and 0 bases from J, the junction contained 2 bases not matched to a gene. Germline V gene data show CDR1 as MNHEY and CDR2 as SVGAGI. The CDR3 here is CASRASGSYEQYF. The CDR3 DNA reads TGTGCCAGCAGGGCTAGCGGCTCCTACGAGCAGTACTTC.

The chain uses TRBV24-1 and TRBJ1-3; D unresolved. Trimming took off 3 bases at V and 3 bases at J, with 11 bases between the two ends. The CDR3 consists of 15 residues. Germline CDR1 reads KGHDR; CDR2 reads SFDVKD. The CDR3 DNA sequence: TGTGCCACCAGTGATACCGGGTATAGTGGAAACACCATATATTTT. Translation: CATSDTGYSGNTIYF.

The chain is built from TRBV24-1 and TRBJ2-2, with D possibly being TRBD1 or TRBD2 (5 bases each). The CDR3 consists of 13 residues. Deletions cut 7 bases from V and 6 bases from J, with 11 bases between. The germline V gene encodes CDR1 KGHDR and CDR2 SFDVKD. The CDR3 DNA reads TGTGCCACCAGCCGTGGGGGTGCCGGGGAGCTGTTTTTT. Residues: CATSRGGAGELFF.

The chain is built from TRBV24-1 and TRBJ1-2; D might be TRBD1 (5 bases). The germline V gene encodes CDR1 KGHDR and CDR2 SFDVKD. There are 12 residues in the CDR3. V shed 12 bases and J shed 5 bases, with 15 bases lying between them. CDR3 amino acids: CAPGGGPYGYTF. The CDR3 nucleotides are TGTGCCCCCGGGGGGGGTCCTTATGGCTACACCTTC.

This chain connects TRBV28 to TRBJ2-5; TRBD1 matches at 8 bases. Germline V gene lookup returns CDR1 MDHEN and CDR2 SYDVKM. This CDR3 is built from 15 residues. The trim removed 3 bases at V and 5 bases at J, leaving 8 bases unmatched. The DNA of the CDR3 is TGTGCCAGCAGTTTCGTCCAGGGGGCTTTGGAGACCCAGTACTTC. It encodes CASSFVQGALETQYF.

This clone appeared a single time. The chain joins TRBV5-4 to TRBJ1-3; D remains unclear. Germline V gene sequence: CDR1 SGHNT, CDR2 YYREEE (reference sequence). The CDR3 runs 15 residues. V was cut by 4 bases and J by 0 bases, with 11 bases left in between. The CDR3 protein is CASSVGRSSGNTIYF. Written as DNA, the CDR3 is TGTGCCAGCAGCGTAGGACGGAGCTCTGGAAACACCATATATTTT.

The V gene is TRBV15, the J gene TRBJ1-4; TRBD1 might be the D (6 bases). V was cut by 1 base and J by 5 bases, with 8 bases left in between. This CDR3 is built from 14 residues. CDR1 LNHNV and CDR2 YYDKDF come from the germline V gene (reference sequence). CDR3: CATSRGGTNEKLFF. The CDR3, as DNA: TGTGCCACCAGCAGAGGTGGGACAAATGAAAAACTGTTTTTT. Full variable domain (rest looked up from reference TRBV15 and TRBJ1-4): DAMVIQNPRYQVTQFGKPVTLSCSQTLNHNVMYWYQQKSSQAPKLLFHYYDKDFNNEADTPDNFQSRRPNTSFCFLDIRSPGLGDTAMYLCATSRGGTNEKLFFGSGTQLSVL.

The count of this clone is one. The gene calls are TRBV3-1 (or the pseudogene TRBV3-2) and TRBJ2-1, with 9 bases aligning to TRBD2. CDR1 LGHDT and CDR2 YNNKEL come from the germline V gene (reference sequence). J gave up 15 bases and V 0 bases, and 12 bases lay outside the gene matches. The CDR3 is made up of 15 amino acids. The CDR3 loop is CASSQDVAGDIERFF. The CDR3 DNA reads TGTGCCAGCAGCCAAGACGTAGCGGGGGACATCGAACGGTTCTTC.

The CDR3 region has the DNA TGTGCCAGCAGCCCCCACTGGGAACAGTCGGCTTTCTTT. This translates into CASSPHWEQSAFF. This rearrangement joins TRBV3-1 (or the pseudogene TRBV3-2) to TRBJ1-1; no clear D gene. This CDR3 contains 13 residues. Germline V gene data show CDR1 as LGHDT and CDR2 as YNNKEL (reference sequence). The V end was cut by 4 bases, the J end by 11 bases, with 17 bases between.

The rearrangement joins TRBV9 to TRBJ2-1; 10 bases align to TRBD2. J was trimmed by 8 bases and V by 3 bases; bases with no gene match: 8. CDR3 length: 15 amino acids. Germline lookup yields CDR1 SGDLS and CDR2 YYNGEE. CDR3 DNA sequence: TGTGCCAGCAGCGGAAAGCGGGGGGGCCTGGATGAGCAGTTCTTC. Protein sequence: CASSGKRGGLDEQFF.

This sequence joins TRBV9 and TRBJ2-3; 8 bases are shared with TRBD2. The CDR3 is 15 amino acids. Germline lookup yields CDR1 SGDLS and CDR2 YYNGEE. The ends lost 1 base at V and 1 base at J; junction bases unmatched: 2. CDR3 nucleotides: TGTGCCAGCAGCGTACCCGGGGGGGGCACAGATACGCAGTATTTT. It codes for CASSVPGGGTDTQYF.

The chain's CDR3 is CSVEVGAAGELFF. The CDR3 nucleotides read TGCAGCGTTGAGGTGGGAGCTGCCGGGGAGCTGTTTTTT. The chain couples TRBV29-1 to TRBJ2-2; possible D gene TRBD2, 5 bases. CDR1 and CDR2 (germline): SQVTM, ANQGSEA. The CDR3 loop spans 13 amino acids. Trimming left V 3 bases short and J 6 bases short, with 11 bases between.

The J gene is TRBJ2-3, the V gene TRBV9; TRBD2 matches at 12 bases. Germline CDR1 reads SGDLS; CDR2 reads YYNGEE. The CDR3 covers 18 residues. Trimming cost V 0 bases and J 2 bases; bases outside gene matches: 7. The CDR3 here is CASSVVPGLAGNTDTQYF. The CDR3 DNA sequence: TGTGCCAGCAGCGTAGTCCCTGGACTAGCGGGGAACACAGATACGCAGTATTTT.

The chain has TRBV5-4 and TRBJ2-5; 8 positions match TRBD1. From germline, CDR1 is SGHNT and CDR2 YYREEE (reference sequence). CDR3 length equals 15 residues. V trimming: 5 bases; J trimming: 2 bases; junction bases outside the gene matches: 8. DNA for the CDR3: TGTGCCAGCAGGCTAGACAGGGGACCGCAAGAGACCCAGTACTTC. Protein sequence: CASRLDRGPQETQYF.

This rearrangement joins TRBV2 to TRBJ1-3; the D gene is possibly TRBD1 (6 bases). The CDR3 extends over 14 amino acids. Germline lookup yields CDR1 SNHLY and CDR2 FYNNEI. Trimming pared 8 bases from V and 0 bases from J, leaving 11 bases between. The CDR3 bases are TGTGCCAGCGAGACAGGCCACTCTGGAAACACCATATATTTT. Its protein is CASETGHSGNTIYF. Full variable domain (remainder filled in from reference TRBV2 and TRBJ1-3): EPEVTQTPSHQVTQMGQEVILRCVPISNHLYFYWYRQILGQKVEFLVSFYNNEISEKSEIFDDQFSVERPDGSNFTLKIRSTKLEDSAMYFCASETGHSGNTIYFGEGSWLTVV.